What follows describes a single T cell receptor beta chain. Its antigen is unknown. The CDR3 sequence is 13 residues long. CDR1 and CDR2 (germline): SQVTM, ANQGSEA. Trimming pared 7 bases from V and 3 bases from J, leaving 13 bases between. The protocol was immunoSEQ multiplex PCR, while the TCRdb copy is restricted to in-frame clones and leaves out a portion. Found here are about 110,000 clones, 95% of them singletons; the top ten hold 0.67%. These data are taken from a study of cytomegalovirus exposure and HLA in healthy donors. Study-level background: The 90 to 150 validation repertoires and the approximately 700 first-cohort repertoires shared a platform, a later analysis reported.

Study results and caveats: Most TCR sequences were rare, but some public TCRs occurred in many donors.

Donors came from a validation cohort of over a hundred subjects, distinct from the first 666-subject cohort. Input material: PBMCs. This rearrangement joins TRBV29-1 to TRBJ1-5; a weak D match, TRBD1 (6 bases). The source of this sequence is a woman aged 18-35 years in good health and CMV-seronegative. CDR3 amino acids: CSASRDTNQPQHF. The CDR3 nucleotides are TGCAGCGCCTCCCGGGACACCAATCAGCCCCAGCATTTT.